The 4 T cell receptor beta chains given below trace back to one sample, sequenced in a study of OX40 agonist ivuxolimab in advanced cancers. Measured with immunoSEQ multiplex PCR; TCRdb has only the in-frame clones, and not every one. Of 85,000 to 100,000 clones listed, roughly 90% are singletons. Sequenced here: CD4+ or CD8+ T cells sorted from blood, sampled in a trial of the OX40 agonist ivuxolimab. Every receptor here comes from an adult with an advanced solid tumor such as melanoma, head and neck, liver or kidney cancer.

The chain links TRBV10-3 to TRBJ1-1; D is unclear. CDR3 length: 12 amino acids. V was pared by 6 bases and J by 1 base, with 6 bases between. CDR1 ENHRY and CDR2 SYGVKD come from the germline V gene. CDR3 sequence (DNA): TGTGCCATCAGACAGCCGAACACTGAAGCTTTCTTT. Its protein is CAIRQPNTEAFF.

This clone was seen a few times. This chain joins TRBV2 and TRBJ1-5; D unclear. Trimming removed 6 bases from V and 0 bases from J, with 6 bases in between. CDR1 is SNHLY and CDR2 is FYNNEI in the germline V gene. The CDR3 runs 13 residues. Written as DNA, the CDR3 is TGTGCCAGCAGGGGGATTAGCAATCAGCCCCAGCATTTT. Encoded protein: CASRGISNQPQHF.

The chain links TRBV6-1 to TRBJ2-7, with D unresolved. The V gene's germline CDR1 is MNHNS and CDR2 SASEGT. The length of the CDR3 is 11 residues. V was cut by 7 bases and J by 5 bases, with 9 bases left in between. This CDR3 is CASNGLNEQYF. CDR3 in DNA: TGTGCCAGCAATGGGCTAAACGAGCAGTACTTC.

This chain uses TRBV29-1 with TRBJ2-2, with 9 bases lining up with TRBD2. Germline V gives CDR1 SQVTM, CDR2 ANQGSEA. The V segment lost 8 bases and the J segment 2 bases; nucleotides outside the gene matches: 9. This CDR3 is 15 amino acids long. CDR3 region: CSSLVSGSNTGELFF. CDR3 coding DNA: TGCAGCTCCCTAGTTAGCGGGAGTAACACCGGGGAGCTGTTTTTT.